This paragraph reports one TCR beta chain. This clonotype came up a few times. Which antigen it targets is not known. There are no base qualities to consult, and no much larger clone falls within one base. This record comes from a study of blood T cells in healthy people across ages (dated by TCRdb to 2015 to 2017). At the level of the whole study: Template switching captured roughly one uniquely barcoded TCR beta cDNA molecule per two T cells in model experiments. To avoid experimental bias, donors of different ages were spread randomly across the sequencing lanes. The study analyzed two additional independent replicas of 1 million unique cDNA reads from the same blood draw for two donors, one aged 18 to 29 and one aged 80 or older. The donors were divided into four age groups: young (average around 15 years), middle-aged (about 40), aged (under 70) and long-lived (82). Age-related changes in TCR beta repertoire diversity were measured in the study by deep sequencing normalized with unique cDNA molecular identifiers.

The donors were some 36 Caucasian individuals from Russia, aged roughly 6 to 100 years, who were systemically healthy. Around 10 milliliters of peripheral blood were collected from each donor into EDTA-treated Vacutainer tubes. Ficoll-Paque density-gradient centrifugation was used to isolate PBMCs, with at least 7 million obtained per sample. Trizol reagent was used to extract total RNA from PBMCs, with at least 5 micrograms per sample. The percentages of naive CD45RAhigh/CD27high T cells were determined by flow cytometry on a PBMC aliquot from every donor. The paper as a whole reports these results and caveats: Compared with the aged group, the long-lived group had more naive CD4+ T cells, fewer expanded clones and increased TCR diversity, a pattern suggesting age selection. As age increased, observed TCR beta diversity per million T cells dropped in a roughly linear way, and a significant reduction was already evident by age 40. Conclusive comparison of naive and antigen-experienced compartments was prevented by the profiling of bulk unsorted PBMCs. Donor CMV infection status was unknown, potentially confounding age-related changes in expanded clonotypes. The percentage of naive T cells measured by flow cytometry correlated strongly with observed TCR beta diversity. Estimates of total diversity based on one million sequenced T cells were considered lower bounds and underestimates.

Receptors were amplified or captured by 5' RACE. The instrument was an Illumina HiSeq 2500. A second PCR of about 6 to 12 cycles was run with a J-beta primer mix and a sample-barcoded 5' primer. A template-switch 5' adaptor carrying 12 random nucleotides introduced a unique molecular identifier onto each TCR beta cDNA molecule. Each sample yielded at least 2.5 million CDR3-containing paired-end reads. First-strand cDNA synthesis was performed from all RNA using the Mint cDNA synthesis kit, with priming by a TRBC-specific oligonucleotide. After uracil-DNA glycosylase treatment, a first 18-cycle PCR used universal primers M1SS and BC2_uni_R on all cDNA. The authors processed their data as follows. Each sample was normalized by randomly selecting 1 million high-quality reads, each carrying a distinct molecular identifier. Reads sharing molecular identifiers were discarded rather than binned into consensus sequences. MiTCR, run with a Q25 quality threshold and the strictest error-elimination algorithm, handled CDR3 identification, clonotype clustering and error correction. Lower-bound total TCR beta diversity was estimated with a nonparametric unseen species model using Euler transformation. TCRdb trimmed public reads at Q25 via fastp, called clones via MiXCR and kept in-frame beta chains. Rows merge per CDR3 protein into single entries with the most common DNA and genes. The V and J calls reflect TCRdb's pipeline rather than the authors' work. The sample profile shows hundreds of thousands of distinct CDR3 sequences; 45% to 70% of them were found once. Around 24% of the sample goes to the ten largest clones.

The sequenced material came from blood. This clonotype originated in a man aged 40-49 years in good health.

Read as DNA, the sequence is TGTGCCAGCAGCACGCTGGGCGGGGGAGCCTATAATTCACCCCTCCACTTT. Its product reads: CASSTLGGGAYNSPLHF. The V and J genes are TRBV7-9 and TRBJ1-6; the D gene is possibly TRBD1, with 5 bases matching. The germline V gene encodes CDR1 SEHNR and CDR2 FQNEAQ (reference sequence). The CDR3 covers 17 residues, taking in both the cysteine and the phenylalanine. The only DNA kept is the CDR3, 51 bases in frame from the first base. V was cut back by 5 bases and J by 2 bases, leaving a gap of 16 bases between them. The full variable domain, with segments outside the CDR3 supplied by the reference TRBV7-9 and TRBJ1-6 proteins, appears as DTGVSQNPRHKITKRGQNVTFRCDPISEHNRLYWYRQTLGQGPEFLTYFQNEAQLEKSRLLSDRFSAERPKGSFSTLEIQRTEQGDSAMYLCASSTLGGGAYNSPLHFGNGTRLTVT.